One sample yielded the 31 T cell receptor beta chains listed below, sequenced in a study of shared clonotypes between healthy human individuals. Clones were sequenced by immunoSEQ multiplex PCR, and TCRdb holds only the in-frame ones, with some missing. This table holds about 2 million clones, approximately 94% found once. Naive CD8 cells were CD45RO-negative, positively selected for CCR7, excluding terminally differentiated effector memory CD45RA+ cells. Material for sequencing was naive CD8+ T cells sorted from blood. The receptors originated from a young man in good health.

This clone was picked up one time. The chain uses TRBV15 and TRBJ2-1; D perhaps matches TRBD2 (5 bases). Germline loops: CDR1 LNHNV, CDR2 YYDKDF (reference sequence). The CDR3 extends over 22 amino acids. Trimming removed 0 bases at V and 9 bases at J, with 36 bases between. In DNA, the CDR3 is TGTGCCACCAGCAGAGATCCCGCGGCGGGTGTTTCTAGCCTGGGAGTAGAATGTGAGCAGTTCTTC. Translation: CATSRDPAAGVSSLGVECEQFF.

As DNA, the CDR3 is TGTGCCAGCAGCCCGGGGTTGGGGATGCCCTACGAGCAGTACTTC. Translation: CASSPGLGMPYEQYF. This chain connects TRBV11-2 to TRBJ2-7, with D perhaps matching TRBD2 (5 bases). CDR1 is SGHAT, CDR2 FQNNGV, per germline. The CDR3 loop spans 15 amino acids. The V end lost 5 bases, the J end lost 2 bases, and 16 bases lay between the germline ends.

V and J are TRBV6-1 and TRBJ1-2; D is unclear. Germline CDR1 is MNHNS and CDR2 is SASEGT. V lost 1 base to trimming and J lost 0 bases, with 9 bases between them. This CDR3 comprises 15 residues. CDR3 sequence reads: CASSEEGYTNYGYTF. CDR3 DNA: TGTGCCAGCAGTGAAGAAGGGTATACTAACTATGGCTACACCTTC.

The chain is built from TRBV6-6 and TRBJ2-7; 7 bases are shared with TRBD2. The junction had 8 bases not matched to a gene; V was cut back by 5 bases and J by 1 base. The CDR3 runs 15 residues. Germline V gives CDR1 MNHNY, CDR2 SVGAGI (reference sequence). The chain's CDR3 is CASSTWGGLSYEQYF. In nucleotides, the CDR3 is TGTGCCAGCAGTACTTGGGGGGGGTTATCCTACGAGCAGTACTTC.

The chain recombines TRBV4-1 with TRBJ2-7; D is uncertain. V gave up 3 bases and J gave up 6 bases, with 9 bases separating them. CDR1 and CDR2 from the germline V gene are MGHRA and YSYEKL. The CDR3 length is 12 residues. CDR3 coding DNA: TGCGCCAGCAGCCACGGCCCCCTCGAGCAGTACTTC. Translating gives CASSHGPLEQYF.

The chain carries TRBV12-5 and TRBJ2-7; D may be TRBD2 (5 bases). This CDR3 has 13 residues. Trimming cost V 9 bases and J 5 bases, with 17 bases left between them. Germline V gene lookup returns CDR1 LGHNT and CDR2 FRNRAP. The CDR3 coding sequence is TGTGCTAGCCCCTTCGAGGGTTTCAACGAGCAGTACTTC. Its protein product is CASPFEGFNEQYF.

This chain links TRBV7-9 with TRBJ2-1; TRBD2 agrees at 13 bases. With V trimmed by 5 bases and J by 2 bases, 6 bases remained unmatched. Germline assignment: CDR1 SEHNR and CDR2 FQNEAQ (reference sequence). The CDR3 has 17 residues. CDR3 coding DNA: TGTGCCAGCAGCGGCCGACTAGCGGGAGGTACCTACAATGAGCAGTTCTTC. The encoded protein is CASSGRLAGGTYNEQFF. The variable domain in full, completed from reference TRBV7-9 and TRBJ2-1, reads DTGVSQNPRHKITKRGQNVTFRCDPISEHNRLYWYRQTLGQGPEFLTYFQNEAQLEKSRLLSDRFSAERPKGSFSTLEIQRTEQGDSAMYLCASSGRLAGGTYNEQFFGPGTRLTVL.

The chain couples TRBV5-1 to TRBJ1-1; D remains unclear. This CDR3 is 13 amino acids long. V gave up 1 base and J gave up 1 base, with 5 bases separating them. In germline, CDR1 is SGHRS, CDR2 YFSETQ. The chain's CDR3 is CASSLWTNTEAFF. DNA for the CDR3: TGCGCCAGCAGCTTGTGGACGAACACTGAAGCTTTCTTT. Full variable domain (missing parts from reference TRBV5-1 and TRBJ1-1): KAGVTQTPRYLIKTRGQQVTLSCSPISGHRSVSWYQQTPGQGLQFLFEYFSETQRNKGNFPGRFSGRQFSNSRSEMNVSTLELGDSALYLCASSLWTNTEAFFGQGTRLTVV.

This chain uses TRBV5-4 with TRBJ2-1; 8 bases are a match to TRBD1. CDR3 length: 20 residues. Germline assignment: CDR1 SGHNT and CDR2 YYREEE (reference sequence). J gave up 0 bases and V 0 bases, and 14 bases lay outside the gene matches. DNA of the CDR3: TGTGCCAGCAGCTTGGCCCCGGGACAGGCGCTTACGAGCTCCTACAATGAGCAGTTCTTC. This codes for CASSLAPGQALTSSYNEQFF.

The gene calls are TRBV19 and TRBJ2-7; 9 bases match TRBD1. CDR3 length equals 15 residues. V lost 5 bases, J lost 6 bases, and 11 bases stayed unmatched. CDR1 LNHDA and CDR2 SQIVND come from the germline V gene (reference sequence). As DNA, the CDR3 is TGTGCCAGTAGTTCAGCCGGGACAGGGATGGCCGAGCAGTACTTC. This gives the protein CASSSAGTGMAEQYF.

The chain recombines TRBV28 with TRBJ1-1, with TRBD1 as a possible D gene (5 bases). The germline gives CDR1 MDHEN, CDR2 SYDVKM. Trimming stripped 4 bases from V and 1 base from J, with 16 bases between. This CDR3 has 16 amino acids. The CDR3 DNA sequence: TGTGCCAGCAGTTCCCCCCGAGGGACGGAGAACACTGAAGCTTTCTTT. It yields the protein CASSSPRGTENTEAFF.

This clone was recorded once. This rearrangement joins TRBV7-8 to TRBJ2-3; possibly TRBD2 for D (6 bases). The V end lost 4 bases, the J end lost 1 base, and 15 bases lay between the germline ends. Germline V CDR1 and CDR2: SGHVS, FQNEAQ. The CDR3 has 16 residues. Here the CDR3 DNA reads TGTGCCAGCAGCTCCCCCGGCGGGGTCCGCACAGATACGCAGTATTTT. It yields the protein CASSSPGGVRTDTQYF.

This chain links TRBV4-3 with TRBJ2-1; D gene unclear. The CDR3 totals 12 residues. Trimming pared 5 bases from V and 8 bases from J, leaving 10 bases between. The V gene's germline CDR1 is LGHNA and CDR2 YSLEER. The CDR3 nucleotides read TGCGCCAGCAGCGCAGTAGCTCATGAGCAGTTCTTC. Protein product: CASSAVAHEQFF.

With regard to this clone: Other DNA sequences within the sample encode an identical CDR3. This chain links TRBV27 with TRBJ2-7; 7 bases fit TRBD2. The CDR3 loop spans 13 amino acids. Germline loops: CDR1 MNHEY, CDR2 SMNVEV (reference sequence). The V gene end was trimmed by 5 bases and the J gene end by 3 bases; junction bases not matched to a gene: 4. The DNA of the CDR3 is TGTGCCAGCAGTGGGGGGGTGGGCTACGAGCAGTACTTC. The encoded protein is CASSGGVGYEQYF.

Worth noting for this clone: Additional DNA sequences in this sample encode the identical CDR3. The CDR3 DNA reads TGTGCCAGCAGTGAAACCGGCGGGGAGCTGTTTTTT. This encodes CASSETGGELFF. This chain links TRBV6-1 with TRBJ2-2; D remains unclear. The V gene lost 2 bases and the J gene lost 7 bases, with 5 bases spanning the gap. This CDR3 spans 12 amino acids. Germline V gives CDR1 MNHNS, CDR2 SASEGT.

J is TRBJ2-7 and V is TRBV11-3; the D gene is possibly TRBD1 (5 bases). The CDR3 length is 13 residues. Trimming pared 1 base from V and 3 bases from J, leaving 7 bases between. Germline values: CDR1 SGHNT, CDR2 YENEEA. As DNA, the CDR3 is TGTGCCAGCAGCTTAGGACAGCTCTACGAGCAGTACTTC. It encodes CASSLGQLYEQYF.

This chain uses TRBV25-1 with TRBJ1-2; D not certain. V lost 4 bases, J lost 8 bases, and 8 bases lay in between. Germline loops: CDR1 MGHDK, CDR2 SYGVNS. The CDR3 spans 11 residues. The CDR3 region is CASSASGGYTF. Written as DNA, the CDR3 is TGTGCCAGCAGTGCCTCCGGGGGCTACACCTTC.

The chain recombines TRBV7-9 with TRBJ2-2; 8 positions match TRBD1. The V gene end was trimmed by 4 bases and the J gene end by 1 base; junction bases not matched to a gene: 2. The germline V gene encodes CDR1 SEHNR and CDR2 FQNEAQ (reference sequence). The CDR3 runs to 15 residues. This chain's CDR3 is CASSYDRGNTGELFF. CDR3 DNA: TGTGCCAGCAGCTATGACAGGGGGAACACCGGGGAGCTGTTTTTT.

Details on this clone: This same CDR3 is encoded by further DNA sequences in the sample. This rearrangement joins TRBV27 to TRBJ2-3; 8 nucleotides match TRBD1. Germline CDR1 MNHEY, CDR2 SMNVEV (reference sequence). The CDR3 is made up of 14 amino acids. The trim removed 6 bases at V and 6 bases at J, leaving 8 bases unmatched. The CDR3 bases are TGTGCCAGCAGCTTGACAGGGGCTTCTGATACGCAGTATTTT. Its protein product is CASSLTGASDTQYF.

V usage is TRBV27 and J usage is TRBJ1-5; the D is unclear. Trimming took off 2 bases at V and 5 bases at J, with 13 bases between the two ends. The CDR3 spans 15 residues. Germline CDR1 and CDR2: MNHEY and SMNVEV (reference sequence). CDR3 residues: CASSLMGAGDQPQHF. The DNA of the CDR3 is TGTGCCAGCAGTTTAATGGGAGCCGGAGATCAGCCCCAGCATTTT.

The chain uses TRBV10-3 and TRBJ1-5; the match to TRBD1 covers 8 bases. This CDR3 region has 14 residues. V was clipped by 7 bases and J by 9 bases; unmatched bases: 11. Germline loops: CDR1 ENHRY, CDR2 SYGVKD. CDR3 DNA sequence: TGTGCCATCAAGGACCTCGGACAGGGCTCGCCCCAGCATTTT. Protein product: CAIKDLGQGSPQHF.

The chain has TRBV5-1 and TRBJ2-7; weak D call: TRBD1 (6 bases). This CDR3 is 15 amino acids long. Trimming took 1 base from V and 3 from J, leaving 14 bases between them. Germline CDR1 reads SGHRS; CDR2 reads YFSETQ. In DNA, the CDR3 is TGCGCCAGCAGCTTGTCACAGGGTCTTTACTACGAGCAGTACTTC. Its translation is CASSLSQGLYYEQYF.

This clone was counted between two and nine times. A much larger clone lies one base from this, so it may be a read error. Other DNA sequences in this sample translate to the same CDR3. The chain has TRBV5-6 and TRBJ1-1, with D unresolved. V was pared by 2 bases and J by 3 bases, with 5 bases between. The CDR3 extends over 12 amino acids. In germline, CDR1 is SGHDT, CDR2 YYEEEE. This CDR3 is CASSFGDTEAFF. CDR3 coding DNA: TGTGCCAGCAGCTTTGGGGACACTGAAGCTTTCTTT.

This sequence joins TRBV7-2 and TRBJ1-1; no definite D call. V shed 1 base and J shed 4 bases, with 19 bases lying between them. Germline-derived CDR1 and CDR2 are SGHTA and FQGNSA. The CDR3 runs 17 residues. The CDR3 loop reads CASSLVVVPMSGTEAFF. The CDR3 DNA sequence: TGTGCCAGCAGCTTAGTGGTGGTCCCGATGAGTGGCACTGAAGCTTTCTTT.

The V call is TRBV6-7, the J call TRBJ1-2; TRBD1 might be the D (5 bases). TRBV6-7 is reported as an ORF; its role is uncertain. The CDR3 sequence is 16 residues long. The germline V and J ends were trimmed by 2 bases and 3 bases, with 16 bases remaining between them. The CDR3 nucleotides read TGTGCCAGCAGTTACACTCCCGGGGCGGGTGACTATGGCTACACCTTC. This translates into CASSYTPGAGDYGYTF.

This chain joins TRBV6-5 and TRBJ1-4; 8 bases align to TRBD1. Germline CDR1 reads MNHEY; CDR2 reads SVGAGI. V dropped 0 bases and J dropped 8; count of bases not matched to a gene: 8. The CDR3 totals 16 residues. The DNA for the CDR3 is TGTGCCAGCAGTTACTCGGCGGGACAGGTTCTGGAAAAACTGTTTTTT. It encodes CASSYSAGQVLEKLFF.

The chain links TRBV11-2 to TRBJ2-7, with TRBD1 identical over 9 bases. Germline V gene sequence: CDR1 SGHAT, CDR2 FQNNGV. Germline trimming cut 5 bases from V and 2 bases from J; bases unmatched to any gene: 4. This CDR3 spans 14 amino acids. The CDR3 nucleotides are TGTGCCAGCAGCCACGGGGACAGGGCCTACGAGCAGTACTTC. Its translation is CASSHGDRAYEQYF.

This sequence joins TRBV4-3 and TRBJ1-2; possible D gene TRBD1, 5 bases. Trimming removed 0 bases at V and 4 bases at J, with 12 bases between. Germline V gene sequence: CDR1 LGHNA, CDR2 YSLEER. The CDR3 contains 15 residues. CDR3 residues: CASSQEDSFPYGYTF. The CDR3, as DNA: TGCGCCAGCAGCCAAGAAGACAGCTTCCCCTATGGCTACACCTTC.

The rearrangement links TRBV5-4 to TRBJ1-1; perhaps TRBD1 as D (6 bases). The CDR3 spans 12 residues. Deletions cut 5 bases from V and 6 bases from J, with 11 bases between. Germline V gene data show CDR1 as SGHNT and CDR2 as YYREEE (reference sequence). This chain's CDR3 is CASSTGTPEAFF. The CDR3, as DNA: TGTGCCAGCAGTACCGGGACACCTGAAGCTTTCTTT.

The rearrangement joins TRBV27 to TRBJ2-5; 13 nucleotides align to TRBD2. The CDR3 extends over 18 amino acids. Germline V gene lookup returns CDR1 MNHEY and CDR2 SMNVEV (reference sequence). With V trimmed by 6 bases and J by 9 bases, 19 bases remained unmatched. Here the CDR3 reads CASSNLEGLAGSTKAQYF. CDR3 sequence (DNA): TGTGCCAGCAGCAACCTAGAGGGACTAGCGGGATCGACTAAGGCCCAGTACTTC.

This clone was seen a few times. The CDR3, as DNA: TGTGCCAGCAGTGAACCCCAGGGACTAGCTTCCGAGCAGTACTTC. This sequence encodes CASSEPQGLASEQYF. The chain links TRBV2 to TRBJ2-7; 9 bases align to TRBD2. The CDR3 is made up of 15 amino acids. V gave up 2 bases and J gave up 6 bases; unmatched junction bases: 8. CDR1 and CDR2 from the germline V gene are SNHLY and FYNNEI.